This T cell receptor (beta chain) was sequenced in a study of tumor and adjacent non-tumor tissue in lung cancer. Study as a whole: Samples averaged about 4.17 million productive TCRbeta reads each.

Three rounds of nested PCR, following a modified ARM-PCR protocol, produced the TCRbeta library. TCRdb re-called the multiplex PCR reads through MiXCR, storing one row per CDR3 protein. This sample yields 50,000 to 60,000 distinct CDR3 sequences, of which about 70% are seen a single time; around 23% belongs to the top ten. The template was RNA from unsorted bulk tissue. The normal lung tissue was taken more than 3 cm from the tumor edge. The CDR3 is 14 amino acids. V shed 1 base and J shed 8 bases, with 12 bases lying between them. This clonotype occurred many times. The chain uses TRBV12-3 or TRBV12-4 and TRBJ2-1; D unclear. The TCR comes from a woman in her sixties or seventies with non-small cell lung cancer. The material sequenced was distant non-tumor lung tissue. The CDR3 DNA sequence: TGTGCCAGCAGTTTAGGGGTAGCAACCCATGAGCAGTTCTTC. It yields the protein CASSLGVATHEQFF.